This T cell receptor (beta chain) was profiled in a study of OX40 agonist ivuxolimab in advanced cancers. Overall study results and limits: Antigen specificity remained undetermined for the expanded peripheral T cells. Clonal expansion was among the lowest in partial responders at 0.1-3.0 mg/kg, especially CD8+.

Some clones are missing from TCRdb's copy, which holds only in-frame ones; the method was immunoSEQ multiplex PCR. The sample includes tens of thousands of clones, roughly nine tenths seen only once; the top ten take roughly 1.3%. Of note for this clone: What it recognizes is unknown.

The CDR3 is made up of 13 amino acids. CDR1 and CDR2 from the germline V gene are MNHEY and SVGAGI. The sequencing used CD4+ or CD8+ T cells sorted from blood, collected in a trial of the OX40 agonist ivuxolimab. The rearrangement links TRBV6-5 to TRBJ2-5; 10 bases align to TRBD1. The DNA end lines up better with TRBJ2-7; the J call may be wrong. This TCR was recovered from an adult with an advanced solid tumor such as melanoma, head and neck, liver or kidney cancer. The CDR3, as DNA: TGTGCCAGCAGGGGACAGGGGATACACGAGCAGTACTTC. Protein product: CASRGQGIHEQYF.